These T cell receptor beta chains were read from a single sample in a study of blood T cell repertoires in COVID-19. Assay: immunoSEQ multiplex PCR; the TCRdb copy retains only in-frame clones and omits some. This sample carries around 250,000 clones, roughly 85% of them seen once, and the ten largest clones take about 8.2%. The sequenced sample consisted of PBMCs or T cells enriched from blood (not recorded which). Receptors were obtained from a woman aged 50 to 65 with acute COVID-19. Both conserved end residues are part of each CDR3. Fields, in order: D gene, clone size, J gene, CDR3 length, V gene, CDR3 protein, CDR3 DNA. A D gene is named only where the DNA matches it firmly. Not every row has a clone size; where given, it reads once, few, many or a size class.

TRBD2 NA TRBJ2-7 15 TRBV7-2 CASSLKSGGYYEQYF TGTGCCAGCAGCTTAAAAAGCGGGGGTTACTACGAGCAGTACTTC
TRBD1 NA TRBJ1-5 14 TRBV6-1 CASSARTGALPQHF TGTGCCAGCAGTGCACGGACAGGGGCTTTGCCCCAGCATTTT
TRBD1 NA TRBJ1-1 14 TRBV19 CASTQGASYTEAFF TGTGCCAGTACACAGGGGGCCTCGTATACTGAAGCTTTCTTT
NA once TRBJ1-6 14 TRBV18 CASSPKTGNSPLHF TGTGCCAGCTCACCAAAGACGGGGAATTCACCCCTCCACTTT
TRBD1 NA TRBJ2-7 14 TRBV5-8 CASSPDRGAYEQYF TGTGCCAGCAGCCCCGACAGGGGGGCCTACGAGCAGTACTTC
NA NA TRBJ2-3 14 TRBV7-9 CASSFEGFTDTQYF TGTGCCAGCAGCTTCGAGGGATTCACAGATACGCAGTATTTT
TRBD2 NA TRBJ2-3 15 TRBV7-7 CASSQGLAGGDTQYF TGTGCCAGCAGCCAAGGACTAGCGGGGGGGGATACGCAGTATTTT
NA NA TRBJ1-2 13 TRBV29-1 CSVIGGGGYGYTF TGCAGTGTAATCGGAGGTGGCGGCTATGGCTACACCTTC
TRBD1 NA TRBJ2-7 13 TRBV29-1 CSVLNDRGASEYF TGCAGCGTGCTAAATGACAGGGGGGCATCGGAGTACTTC
TRBD1 NA TRBJ1-1 16 TRBV13 CASSSNPGQGGTEAFF TGTGCCAGCAGCTCCAATCCGGGACAGGGTGGCACTGAAGCTTTCTTT
NA NA TRBJ1-6 15 TRBV5-6 CASRYKGVPTSPLHF TGTGCCAGCAGGTACAAGGGAGTTCCAACCTCACCCCTCCACTTT
TRBD1 NA TRBJ2-3 15 TRBV2 CASKPTGLHTDTQYF TGTGCCAGCAAACCGACAGGGCTCCACACAGATACGCAGTATTTT
TRBD1 NA TRBJ2-3 15 TRBV19 CASSIWDRDRGTQYF TGTGCCAGTAGTATATGGGACAGGGACCGGGGTACGCAGTATTTT
NA NA TRBJ1-1 11 TRBV12-3/TRBV12-4 CASTQGKKAFF TGTGCCAGCACTCAGGGGAAGAAAGCTTTCTTT
NA few TRBJ1-6 15 TRBV3-1/TRBV3-2 CASSRGEVANSPLHF TGTGCCAGCAGCCGGGGGGAGGTTGCTAATTCACCCCTCCACTTT
TRBD1 NA TRBJ1-2 13 TRBV6-1 CASSDGDRYGYTF TGTGCCAGCAGTGATGGGGACAGGTATGGCTACACCTTC
NA once TRBJ1-5 15 TRBV15 CATSQIGGGNQPQHF TGTGCCACCAGCCAGATCGGGGGGGGTAATCAGCCCCAGCATTTT
NA NA TRBJ1-2 15 TRBV19 CASSISGGAPYGYTF TGTGCCAGTAGTATCTCTGGGGGGGCGCCCTACGGCTACACCTTC
NA NA TRBJ1-1 13 TRBV18 CASSPELGGEAFF TGTGCCAGCTCACCGGAGCTCGGGGGTGAAGCTTTCTTT
TRBD1 many TRBJ1-2 13 TRBV5-1 CASSSGQVYGYTF TGCGCCAGCAGCTCGGGACAGGTCTATGGCTACACCTTC
NA NA TRBJ2-1 13 TRBV12-3/TRBV12-4 CASRTDRSNEQFF TGTGCCAGCAGGACAGACAGGAGCAATGAGCAGTTCTTC
TRBD1 NA TRBJ1-1 13 TRBV6-5 CATRTGENTEAFF TGTGCCACCAGGACAGGGGAGAACACTGAAGCTTTCTTT
NA NA TRBJ2-1 13 TRBV5-6 CASSITVYNEQFF TGTGCCAGCAGCATTACAGTGTACAATGAGCAGTTCTTC
NA NA TRBJ2-2 15 TRBV15 CATSVVPGVSGELFF TGTGCCACCAGCGTTGTCCCAGGGGTATCCGGGGAGCTGTTTTTT
NA NA TRBJ2-7 14 TRBV10-3 CAISVKLASGEQYF TGTGCCATCAGTGTGAAACTAGCCTCGGGCGAGCAGTACTTC
NA NA TRBJ1-6 15 TRBV19 CASNGGQGIQSPLHF TGTGCCAGTAACGGGGGGCAGGGCATTCAATCACCCCTCCACTTT
NA NA TRBJ1-2 15 TRBV15 CATSSFTNSIGGYTF TGTGCCACCAGCAGCTTTACCAACAGTATCGGCGGCTACACCTTC
NA NA TRBJ2-1 16 TRBV5-1 CASSLAGGGRYNEQFF TGCGCCAGCAGCTTGGCCGGCGGGGGCCGATACAATGAGCAGTTCTTC
TRBD1 NA TRBJ1-5 15 TRBV6-5 CASRNDRDGTQPQHF TGTGCCAGCAGAAACGACAGGGACGGTACTCAGCCCCAGCATTTT
NA NA TRBJ2-5 16 TRBV19 CASSTSGAGARETQYF TGTGCCAGTAGTACCTCTGGCGCGGGGGCGAGAGAGACCCAGTACTTC
NA few TRBJ1-1 15 TRBV19 CASSTDMAANTEAFF TGTGCCAGTAGTACGGACATGGCGGCGAACACTGAAGCTTTCTTT
TRBD1 NA TRBJ2-2 14 TRBV6-2/TRBV6-3 CASSRSTGPGELFF TGTGCCAGCAGTCGGTCGACAGGGCCCGGGGAGCTGTTTTTT
TRBD1 NA TRBJ2-7 13 TRBV29-1 CSVEGQGHYEQYF TGCAGCGTTGAGGGACAGGGACACTACGAGCAGTACTTC
NA NA TRBJ1-5 16 TRBV2 CASSERALAINQPQHF TGTGCCAGCAGTGAGCGGGCCCTAGCCATCAATCAGCCCCAGCATTTT
TRBD2 NA TRBJ2-2 15 TRBV6-6 CASSDSGEGTGELFF TGTGCCAGCAGTGACTCTGGGGAGGGCACCGGGGAGCTGTTTTTT
NA NA TRBJ1-2 12 TRBV12-3/TRBV12-4 CASSPAVGGYTF TGTGCCAGCAGTCCGGCGGTCGGGGGCTACACCTTC
TRBD1 NA TRBJ2-5 14 TRBV6-5 CASSYATGEETQYF TGTGCCAGCAGTTATGCGACAGGGGAGGAGACCCAGTACTTC
NA NA TRBJ2-1 13 TRBV18 CASSPEEYNEQFF TGTGCCAGCTCACCCGAGGAATACAATGAGCAGTTCTTC
NA NA TRBJ2-3 15 TRBV7-6 CASSSQAGSTDTQYF TGTGCCAGCAGCTCCCAAGCGGGTAGCACAGATACGCAGTATTTT
TRBD2 NA TRBJ2-3 14 TRBV24-1 CATSAPGGGATQYF TGTGCCACCAGTGCCCCGGGGGGGGGAGCTACGCAGTATTTT